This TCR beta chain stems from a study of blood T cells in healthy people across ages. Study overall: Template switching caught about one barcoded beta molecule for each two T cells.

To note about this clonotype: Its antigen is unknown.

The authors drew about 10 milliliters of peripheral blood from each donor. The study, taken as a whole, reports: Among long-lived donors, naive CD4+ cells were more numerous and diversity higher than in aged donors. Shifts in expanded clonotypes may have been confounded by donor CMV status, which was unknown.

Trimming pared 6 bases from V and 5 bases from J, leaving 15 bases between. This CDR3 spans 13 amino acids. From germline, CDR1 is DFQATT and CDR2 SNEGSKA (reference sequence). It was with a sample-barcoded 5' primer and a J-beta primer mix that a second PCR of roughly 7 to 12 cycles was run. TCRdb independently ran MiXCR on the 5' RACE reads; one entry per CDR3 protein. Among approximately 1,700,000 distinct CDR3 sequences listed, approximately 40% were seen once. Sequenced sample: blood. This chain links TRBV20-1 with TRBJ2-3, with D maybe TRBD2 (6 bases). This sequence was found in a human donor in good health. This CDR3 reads CSAEAGPRDTQYF. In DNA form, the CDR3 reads TGCAGTGCAGAGGCGGGGCCTAGAGATACGCAGTATTTT.